This entry lists 20 T cell receptor beta chains sequenced from one sample in a study of T cells in Graves' hyperthyroidism and ophthalmopathy. TCR beta CDR3 regions were amplified from RNA transcripts. The study used the HTBI primer set for a first-round RT-PCR of the TCR CDR3. MiXCR, applied by TCRdb to the multiplex PCR reads, yields one record per CDR3 protein. Of 500,000 to 800,000 distinct CDR3 sequences listed, roughly 46% are singletons. The sample consisted of peripheral blood or thyroid tissue (not recorded which). The receptors stem from an adult man with Graves' disease, either hyperthyroidism or ophthalmopathy (not recorded which).

This clonotype came up many times. The chain has TRBV6-5 and TRBJ2-7, with 10 positions matching TRBD1. The CDR3 contains 15 residues. Germline V lookup: CDR1 MNHEY, CDR2 SVGAGI. V shed 10 bases and J 3 bases; nucleotides not matched to a gene: 12. In nucleotides, the CDR3 is TGTGCCATCAGCTCCACCGGGACAGGGGTCTACGAGCAGTACTTC. Amino acid sequence: CAISSTGTGVYEQYF.

This clonotype was seen a single time. The CDR3 spells CASSLAGQGKYYF. The CDR3 nucleotides read TGTGCCAGCAGCTTAGCAGGACAGGGGAAGTATTATTTT. The chain links TRBV7-6 to TRBJ1-3, with TRBD1 matching over 9 bases. This CDR3 is 13 amino acids long. J gave up 16 bases and V 0 bases, and 7 bases lay outside the gene matches. CDR1 and CDR2 from the germline V gene are SGHVS and FNYEAQ.

The chain carries TRBV6-1 and TRBJ1-2; 10 bases are a match to TRBD1. V shed 3 bases, J shed 4 bases, and the junction held 8 bases outside the gene matches. CDR1 and CDR2 from the germline V gene are MNHNS and SASEGT. The CDR3 is 16 amino acids. This CDR3 is CASSEGTGQGSYGYTF. The CDR3 DNA follows: TGTGCCAGCAGTGAGGGGACGGGACAGGGGTCCTATGGCTACACCTTC.

About this clonotype itself: A much larger clone sits a single nucleotide away, making a read error possible. The chain is built from TRBV19 and TRBJ1-5, with 9 bases identical to TRBD1. With 8 bases clipped from V and 0 bases from J, the junction kept 2 bases outside the gene matches. Germline V gene data show CDR1 as LNHDA and CDR2 as SQIVND (reference sequence). The CDR3 sequence is 14 residues long. CDR3 nucleotide sequence: TGTGCCAGTCGGACAGGGGCTAGCAATCAGCCCCAGCATTTT. The encoded protein is CASRTGASNQPQHF.

This clonotype was detected ten times or more. The genes are TRBV7-2 and TRBJ1-5; D is perhaps TRBD1 (5 bases). The CDR3 is 14 residues long. Germline V gene sequence: CDR1 SGHTA, CDR2 FQGNSA. V was trimmed by 1 base and J by 7 bases, leaving 11 bases between them. The CDR3 loop reads CASSLGAGLQPQHF. CDR3 DNA: TGTGCCAGCAGCTTAGGGGCAGGGCTGCAGCCCCAGCATTTT.

This clonotype was seen repeatedly, ten times or more. CDR3 sequence reads: CASSAGTGGSQPQHF. The DNA of the CDR3 is TGTGCCAGCAGCGCCGGGACAGGGGGGAGTCAGCCCCAGCATTTT. The genes are TRBV9 and TRBJ1-5, with TRBD1 matching over 11 bases. This CDR3 spans 15 amino acids. Germline-derived CDR1 and CDR2 are SGDLS and YYNGEE. V was clipped by 3 bases and J by 6 bases; unmatched bases: 5.

The CDR3 here is CASSDPAANTEAFF. CDR3 DNA: TGTGCCAGCAGTGACCCCGCAGCGAACACTGAAGCTTTCTTT. The chain has TRBV25-1 and TRBJ1-1; D not resolved. The CDR3 length is 14 residues. Per the germline V gene, CDR1 is MGHDK and CDR2 is SYGVNS. V lost 3 bases and J 1 base, leaving 9 bases between the germline ends. Together with reference TRBV25-1 and TRBJ1-1, the CDR3 gives the full variable domain: EADIYQTPRYLVIGTGKKITLECSQTMGHDKMYWYQQDPGMELHLIHYSYGVNSTEKGDLSSESTVSRIRTEHFPLTLESARPSHTSQYLCASSDPAANTEAFFGQGTRLTVV.

The rearrangement links TRBV2 to TRBJ1-5, with D hard to call. The V gene lost 2 bases and the J gene lost 2 bases, with 10 bases spanning the gap. Germline-derived CDR1 and CDR2 are SNHLY and FYNNEI. CDR3 size: 15 residues. DNA for the CDR3: TGTGCCAGCAGTGAAATCACAGACGGCAATCAGCCCCAGCATTTT. Translating gives CASSEITDGNQPQHF.

The chain joins TRBV7-2 to TRBJ1-6; no clear D gene. Deletions cut 5 bases from V and 7 bases from J, with 12 bases between. CDR1 and CDR2 from the germline V gene are SGHTA and FQGNSA. This CDR3 has 14 residues. The CDR3 here is CASSQEGGNSPLHF. The CDR3 nucleotides are TGTGCCAGCAGCCAAGAAGGTGGGAATTCACCCCTCCACTTT.

This clonotype was detected ten times or more. The chain employs TRBV19 and TRBJ1-5; D is unclear. This CDR3 is 14 amino acids long. Germline V gives CDR1 LNHDA, CDR2 SQIVND (reference sequence). Trimming removed 7 bases from V and 5 bases from J, with 15 bases in between. CDR3 DNA: TGTGCCAGTACCGTCGAGGAGTCGTATCAGCCCCAGCATTTT. Its protein is CASTVEESYQPQHF.

This chain joins TRBV19 and TRBJ2-7; D is tentatively TRBD1 or TRBD2 (5 bases each). The germline CDR1 and CDR2 sequences are LNHDA and SQIVND (reference sequence). CDR3 length: 16 residues. V was cut by 5 bases and J by 0 bases, with 17 bases left in between. The CDR3 protein is CASSVSGTASSYEQYF. The CDR3 DNA is TGTGCCAGTAGTGTTTCCGGGACCGCGAGCTCCTACGAGCAGTACTTC.

There are many counts of this clonotype. The rearrangement links TRBV7-6 to TRBJ1-5, with no clear D. This CDR3 is built from 13 residues. Germline loops: CDR1 SGHVS, CDR2 FNYEAQ. V dropped 5 bases and J dropped 4 bases, with 9 bases sitting between them. The CDR3 DNA reads TGTGCCAGCAGCGGATCCACAAATCAGCCCCAGCATTTT. This translates into CASSGSTNQPQHF.

Only a few counts were recorded for this clonotype. V gene TRBV2 combines with J gene TRBJ1-6; D might be TRBD1 (6 bases). Germline V gene lookup returns CDR1 SNHLY and CDR2 FYNNEI. This CDR3 region has 16 residues. V was pared by 5 bases and J by 4 bases, with 15 bases between. CDR3 DNA sequence: TGTGCCAGCAGTTACCACACAGGGATGTATAATTCACCCCTCCACTTT. Translation gives CASSYHTGMYNSPLHF.

This clonotype was seen a handful of times. CDR3 bases: TGTGCCAGCAGCTCAGCGGGACTCCCGAACACTGAAGCTTTCTTT. Translation: CASSSAGLPNTEAFF. This sequence joins TRBV7-2 and TRBJ1-1; tentatively, D is TRBD1 (5 bases). V lost 4 bases to trimming and J lost 1 base, with 13 bases between them. The CDR3 has 15 amino acids. Germline-derived CDR1 and CDR2 are SGHTA and FQGNSA. The full variable domain, in which reference TRBV7-2 and TRBJ1-1 provide the parts outside the CDR3, is GAGVSQSPSNKVTEKGKDVELRCDPISGHTALYWYRQSLGQGLEFLIYFQGNSAPDKSGLPSDRFSAERTGGSVSTLTIQRTQQEDSAVYLCASSSAGLPNTEAFFGQGTRLTVV.

This clonotype showed up just a few times. The V call is TRBV9, the J call TRBJ1-4; D is ambiguous. The CDR3 spans 15 residues. V lost 0 bases, J lost 4 bases, and 10 bases lay in between. Germline loops: CDR1 SGDLS, CDR2 YYNGEE. DNA of the CDR3: TGTGCCAGCAGCGTAGAAGGGCAGTATAATGAAAAACTGTTTTTT. Translation: CASSVEGQYNEKLFF.

This chain uses TRBV7-8 with TRBJ1-2, with 9 bases that match TRBD1. Germline V gene lookup returns CDR1 SGHVS and CDR2 FQNEAQ. CDR3 size: 15 residues. The V gene end was trimmed by 5 bases and the J gene end by 5 bases; junction bases not matched to a gene: 9. The CDR3 loop is CASSQDRGEKYGYTF. The CDR3 nucleotides read TGTGCCAGCAGCCAGGACAGGGGCGAAAAATATGGCTACACCTTC.

In its sample, this clonotype was seen a few times. V and J are TRBV2 and TRBJ1-4, with D uncertain. This CDR3 is 13 amino acids long. CDR1 is SNHLY and CDR2 is FYNNEI in the germline V gene. V was clipped by 6 bases and J by 2 bases, with 7 bases between them. CDR3 nucleotide sequence: TGTGCCAGCAGGCCGGGGACTAATGAAAAACTGTTTTTT. This encodes CASRPGTNEKLFF.

As for this clonotype: A read error may produce the germline difference seen at one junction end. The V gene is TRBV7-2, the J gene TRBJ2-7; D not certain. Germline-derived CDR1 and CDR2 are SGHTA and FQGNSA. This CDR3 contains 13 residues. Here the CDR3 reads CASSLLPSYGQYF. The CDR3 coding sequence is TGTGCCAGCAGCCTTTTGCCCTCCTACGGGCAGTACTTC. Filled out from reference TRBV7-2 and TRBJ2-7, the complete variable domain reads GAGVSQSPSNKVTEKGKDVELRCDPISGHTALYWYRQSLGQGLEFLIYFQGNSAPDKSGLPSDRFSAERTGGSVSTLTIQRTQQEDSAVYLCASSLLPSYGQYFGPGTRLTVT.

This clonotype was seen many times. J is TRBJ2-5 and V is TRBV6-1; a weak D match, TRBD1 (5 bases). V dropped 3 bases and J dropped 4 bases, with 12 bases sitting between them. Germline CDR1 reads MNHNS; CDR2 reads SASEGT. This CDR3 is built from 14 residues. CDR3 in DNA: TGTGCCAGCAGTGAGGGGCAGGGCAGAGAGACCCAGTACTTC. Its protein is CASSEGQGRETQYF.

There are many counts of this clonotype. V gene TRBV15 combines with J gene TRBJ2-7; D possibly corresponds to TRBD2 (6 bases). Trimming shortened V by 5 bases and J by 7 bases, and 18 bases separated the two germline ends. The CDR3 is 14 amino acids. Per germline, CDR1 LNHNV and CDR2 YYDKDF (reference sequence). In DNA form, the CDR3 reads TGTGCCACCAGCCGCGCGGGGACCGGGCCTGAGCAGTACTTC. It yields the protein CATSRAGTGPEQYF.